The next 13 T cell receptor beta chains were all read from a single sample in a study of T cells expressing NK-cell markers (dated by TCRdb to about 2020). Receptor amplification or capture employed 5' RACE. Sequencer: Illumina HiSeq 2000. TCRdb reprocessed the raw reads; every CDR3 protein sequence is a single record, and DNA is not supplied. For this sample, the table gives about 160,000 distinct CDR3 sequences. The top ten clones comprise 15% to 20% of the sample. What was sequenced was blood T cells: a sorted CD56 or NKG2C T cell subset, CD4+ or CD8+ T cells, or bulk PBMC T cells (not recorded which). Source of these receptors: a woman between 18 and 70 years old in good health.

This chain links TRBV10-3 with TRBJ2-3; TCRdb designates TRBD2, a call that cannot be tested without DNA. CDR1 and CDR2 (germline): ENHRY, SYGVKD. The CDR3 runs 15 residues. CDR3 residues: CAITERADRSDTQYF.

The chain uses TRBV5-1 and TRBJ1-2; the D call from TCRdb, TRBD1, cannot be confirmed without DNA. Looked up from germline, CDR1 is SGHRS and CDR2 is YFSETQ. The CDR3 has 14 residues. The CDR3 is CASSLDRAWEGYTF.

V is TRBV6-2 or TRBV6-3 and J is TRBJ2-7. CDR3 length: 12 residues. Germline V gives CDR1 MNHEY, CDR2 SVGEGT. The CDR3 loop is CASSSRNYEQYF.

The rearrangement links TRBV20-1 to TRBJ2-1; TCRdb indicates TRBD1, and absent DNA this call remains unverified. Germline V gene data show CDR1 as DFQATT and CDR2 as SNEGSKA (reference sequence). This CDR3 has 13 residues. The CDR3 sequence: CSAGDRGRDEQFF.

V usage is TRBV9 and J usage is TRBJ2-1; no DNA is available, so the TRBD2 call from TCRdb remains unchecked. The CDR3 length is 17 residues. CDR1 is SGDLS and CDR2 is YYNGEE in the germline V gene. CDR3 sequence: CASSVDESAGGLNEQFF.

The chain combines TRBV6-5 with TRBJ2-7. Germline CDR1 and CDR2: MNHEY and SVGAGI. The CDR3 spans 11 residues. The CDR3 loop reads CATSGSYEQYF.

This chain uses TRBV12-3 or TRBV12-4 with TRBJ2-1; with no DNA, the TCRdb D assignment of TRBD1 cannot be verified. The length of the CDR3 is 16 residues. The chain's CDR3 is CASSLDPGSKGNEQFF.

J is TRBJ2-3 and V is TRBV7-8. The CDR3 runs 14 residues. The germline V gene has CDR1 SGHVS and CDR2 FQNEAQ. The CDR3 loop reads CASRLAEYTDTQYF.

The chain joins TRBV20-1 to TRBJ1-2. From germline, CDR1 is DFQATT and CDR2 SNEGSKA (reference sequence). This CDR3 region has 12 residues. The CDR3 sequence is CSARTPSYGYTF.

The chain carries TRBV5-4 and TRBJ2-4. The CDR3 totals 14 residues. Germline V CDR1 and CDR2: SGHNT, YYREEE (reference sequence). This CDR3 is CASSPGMGKNIQYF.

This rearrangement joins TRBV12-3 or TRBV12-4 to TRBJ2-7. This CDR3 spans 14 amino acids. CDR3: CASSPQLASYEQYF.

The rearrangement links TRBV9 to TRBJ2-3; as DNA is missing, the TRBD2 call by TCRdb cannot be tested. CDR3 size: 16 residues. Germline CDR1 is SGDLS and CDR2 is YYNGEE. CDR3 protein: CASSQAGTRVADTQYF.

This chain joins TRBV2 and TRBJ1-4; absent DNA, TCRdb's TRBD1 call cannot be checked. Germline V gene sequence: CDR1 SNHLY, CDR2 FYNNEI. The CDR3 consists of 13 residues. This chain's CDR3 is CASSGQGFEKLFF.